One sample yielded the 32 T cell receptor beta chains listed below, sequenced in a study of T cells after yellow fever vaccination. Via MiXCR, TCRdb re-called the 5' RACE reads, giving one row per CDR3 protein. The sample lists hundreds of thousands of distinct CDR3 sequences, around a fifth occurring once. The source was PBMCs, collected roughly 20 days after the first yellow fever vaccination. Receptors were obtained from a man younger than 35 who received the YFV17D yellow fever vaccine.

This clonotype was seen more than once but under ten times. The rearrangement links TRBV18 to TRBJ2-7; perhaps TRBD1 as D (5 bases). Germline-derived CDR1 and CDR2 are KGHSH and LQKENI. V was clipped by 5 bases and J by 5 bases, with 25 bases between them. The CDR3 is 17 amino acids. In DNA, the CDR3 is TGTGCCAGCTCATCTTCAAACCACCAGGGTTTGCAGCACGAGCAGTACTTC. This codes for CASSSSNHQGLQHEQYF. The complete variable domain, with remaining parts taken from reference TRBV18 and TRBJ2-7, reads NAGVMQNPRHLVRRRGQEARLRCSPMKGHSHVYWYRQLPEEGLKFMVYLQKENIIDESGMPKERFSAEFPKEGPSILRIQQVVRGDSAAYFCASSSSNHQGLQHEQYFGPGTRLTVT.

This clonotype has just one count. The chain joins TRBV5-1 to TRBJ1-3, with unresolved D. Trimming shortened V by 4 bases and J by 2 bases, and 10 bases separated the two germline ends. The length of the CDR3 is 14 residues. The germline V gene has CDR1 SGHRS and CDR2 YFSETQ. The CDR3 nucleotides read TGCGCCAGCAGCCCTTCCGGAGCTGGAAACACCATATATTTT. It specifies CASSPSGAGNTIYF.

This sequence joins TRBV7-6 and TRBJ1-5; no definite D call. Trimming cost V 5 bases and J 3 bases, with 8 bases left between them. CDR1 is SGHVS and CDR2 is FNYEAQ in the germline V gene. The CDR3 runs to 13 residues. The CDR3 loop reads CASSTDYNQPQHF. For the CDR3, the DNA is TGTGCCAGCAGCACAGACTACAATCAGCCCCAGCATTTT.

V is TRBV4-3 and J is TRBJ1-1; D is uncertain. The CDR3 has 13 amino acids. Germline CDR1 and CDR2: LGHNA and YSLEER. Trimming left V 0 bases short and J 6 bases short, with 8 bases between. The CDR3 spells CASSQESGAEAFF. CDR3 nucleotides: TGCGCCAGCAGCCAAGAGTCGGGCGCTGAAGCTTTCTTT.

This clonotype was recorded a few times. V usage is TRBV29-1 and J usage is TRBJ2-7; 9 bases align to TRBD1. The CDR3 totals 16 residues. Germline V CDR1 and CDR2: SQVTM, ANQGSEA. Losses at the gene ends were 6 bases for V and 0 bases for J; bases not matched to a gene: 12. CDR3 nucleotide sequence: TGCAGCGTGGATAGCTCGGGACAGGGATTCTCCTACGAGCAGTACGTC. Protein sequence: CSVDSSGQGFSYEQYV.

This clonotype occurred a few times. The chain employs TRBV5-1 and TRBJ1-2; TRBD1 agrees at 10 bases. The germline CDR1 and CDR2 sequences are SGHRS and YFSETQ. The CDR3 totals 15 residues. With V trimmed by 0 bases and J by 4 bases, 3 bases remained unmatched. CDR3: CASSLGQGAGYGYTF. The DNA of the CDR3 is TGCGCCAGCAGCTTGGGACAGGGGGCCGGCTATGGCTACACCTTC.

This clonotype has more than one count but fewer than ten. The chain couples TRBV3-1 to TRBJ2-6; the match to TRBD1 covers 9 bases. From germline, CDR1 is LGHDT and CDR2 YNNKEL (reference sequence). The junction had 7 bases not matched to a gene; V was cut back by 1 base and J by 3 bases. The length of the CDR3 is 18 residues. The CDR3 DNA is TGTGCCAGCAGCCAAGCGGGACAGGGAGCTGATGGGGCCAACGTCCTGACTTTC. Its protein is CASSQAGQGADGANVLTF.

This clonotype was observed many times. The J gene is TRBJ2-5, the V gene TRBV5-1; tentative D call: TRBD2 (6 bases). Germline-derived CDR1 and CDR2 are SGHRS and YFSETQ. The V gene lost 0 bases and the J gene lost 1 base, with 13 bases spanning the gap. CDR3 length equals 16 residues. CDR3 sequence reads: CASSLARSGPQETQYF. Written as DNA, the CDR3 is TGCGCCAGCAGCTTGGCCAGGAGCGGGCCCCAAGAGACCCAGTACTTC.

The J gene is TRBJ1-2, the V gene TRBV30; D may be TRBD1 (5 bases). V was cut by 5 bases and J by 8 bases, with 12 bases left in between. CDR3 length equals 11 residues. Germline values: CDR1 GTSNPN, CDR2 SVGIG (reference sequence). The CDR3 nucleotides are TGTGCCTGGGACCGGGGGGGAGGCTACACCTTC. Protein: CAWDRGGGYTF.

This clonotype was observed a few times. The gene calls are TRBV30 and TRBJ2-5, with 9 bases fitting TRBD1. Germline CDR1 is GTSNPN and CDR2 is SVGIG (reference sequence). The J segment lost 2 bases and the V segment lost 5 bases, leaving 3 bases of the junction unmatched. The CDR3 contains 13 residues. The CDR3 DNA follows: TGTGCCTGGGTAGGACAGGGGCAAGAGACCCAGTACTTC. Translation gives CAWVGQGQETQYF.

The rearrangement links TRBV19 to TRBJ1-5, with 8 bases fitting TRBD1. The CDR3 contains 13 residues. V was pared by 9 bases and J by 4 bases, with 5 bases of the junction left unmatched. CDR1 and CDR2 (germline): LNHDA, SQIVND (reference sequence). CDR3: CASRDRLNQPQHF. CDR3 coding DNA: TGTGCCAGCCGGGACAGGCTAAATCAGCCCCAGCATTTT.

The table lists this clonotype with a few counts. This chain uses TRBV5-1 with TRBJ2-5, with D unresolved. Between the trimmed V and J ends, which lost 4 bases and 6 bases, there was a span of 7 bases. The CDR3 covers 11 residues. Looked up from germline, CDR1 is SGHRS and CDR2 is YFSETQ. Written as DNA, the CDR3 is TGCGCCAGCAGCATCGGACAGACCCAGTACTTC. Its protein is CASSIGQTQYF.

This clonotype was found many times. V gene TRBV18 combines with J gene TRBJ1-1; D possibly corresponds to TRBD1 (5 bases). The CDR3 runs to 13 residues. Germline V gene lookup returns CDR1 KGHSH and CDR2 LQKENI. Trimming removed 5 bases from V and 1 base from J, with 8 bases in between. The CDR3 region is CASSSTGNTEAFF. Written as DNA, the CDR3 is TGTGCCAGCTCATCAACAGGGAACACTGAAGCTTTCTTT. The full variable domain, its missing parts supplied by reference TRBV18 and TRBJ1-1, is NAGVMQNPRHLVRRRGQEARLRCSPMKGHSHVYWYRQLPEEGLKFMVYLQKENIIDESGMPKERFSAEFPKEGPSILRIQQVVRGDSAAYFCASSSTGNTEAFFGQGTRLTVV.

The chain has TRBV5-6 and TRBJ2-1, with D tentatively TRBD2 (6 bases). The CDR3 has 12 residues. Trimming removed 2 bases from V and 9 bases from J, with 9 bases in between. Germline V CDR1 and CDR2: SGHDT, YYEEEE. The CDR3 bases are TGTGCCAGCAGCTTCGGGGGTGCTGAGCAGTTCTTC. Amino acid sequence: CASSFGGAEQFF.

About this clonotype itself: This is likely a read error, given that the CDR3 carries no conserved phenylalanine or tryptophan at its end. V usage is TRBV7-8 and J usage is TRBJ2-5, with a possible D match to TRBD2 (5 bases). The V and J ends lost 8 bases and 5 bases respectively, with 15 bases between them. Germline V gives CDR1 SGHVS, CDR2 FQNEAQ. This CDR3 has 13 amino acids. In DNA, the CDR3 is TGTGCCAGCTCCACTGCGGGCGGGGAGACCCAGTACTCC. Protein: CASSTAGGETQYS.

The chain has TRBV6-1 and TRBJ1-2; no reliable D call. Looked up from germline, CDR1 is MNHNS and CDR2 is SASEGT. Trimming removed 6 bases at V and 0 bases at J, with 8 bases between. There are 13 residues in the CDR3. This CDR3 reads CASRITANYGYTF. CDR3 nucleotides: TGTGCCAGCAGAATTACGGCTAACTATGGCTACACCTTC.

The chain's CDR3 is CAIMQRGGTGELFF. In nucleotides, the CDR3 is TGTGCCATCATGCAGCGGGGGGGCACCGGGGAGCTGTTTTTT. The gene calls are TRBV10-3 and TRBJ2-2, with 10 bases identical to TRBD2. This CDR3 has 14 amino acids. Germline assignment: CDR1 ENHRY and CDR2 SYGVKD. V lost 7 bases, J lost 4 bases, and 3 bases stayed unmatched.

This clonotype was recorded at least ten times. V is TRBV12-3 or TRBV12-4 and J is TRBJ2-7, with D maybe TRBD1 (5 bases). The CDR3 covers 14 residues. With 7 bases removed from V and 2 bases from J, the gap between germline ends came to 15 bases. The DNA for the CDR3 is TGTGCCAGCACAGGCAGAAGGGGCGCCTACGAGCAGTACTTC. Its protein product is CASTGRRGAYEQYF.

This clonotype was found a few times. The chain combines TRBV20-1 with TRBJ1-5; tentative D call: TRBD1 (5 bases). The CDR3 is 16 residues long. Trimming shortened V by 3 bases and J by 0 bases, and 15 bases separated the two germline ends. Looked up from germline, CDR1 is DFQATT and CDR2 is SNEGSKA (reference sequence). Here the CDR3 reads CSASNGDLYSNQPQHF. The CDR3 nucleotides read TGCAGTGCTAGTAACGGGGACCTCTATAGCAATCAGCCCCAGCATTTT.

This clonotype was counted only a few times. The V and J genes are TRBV21-1 and TRBJ2-7; the D call in the table, TRBD2, was not verified against the DNA. TRBV21-1 is recorded as a pseudogene. The CDR3 totals 14 residues. CDR3 in DNA: TGTGCCAGCAGCAAAGGCCAGGGAGGCTACGAGCAGTACGTC. Protein sequence: CASSKGQGGYEQYV.

The table lists this clonotype with a few counts. The chain links TRBV7-9 to TRBJ2-1; 9 bases map to TRBD2. This CDR3 spans 15 amino acids. In germline, CDR1 is SEHNR, CDR2 FQNEAQ (reference sequence). V gave up 1 base and J gave up 8 bases; unmatched junction bases: 6. In DNA form, the CDR3 reads TGTGCCAGCAGCTTAGTAGTCGGCGGGGGGGATGAGCAGTTCTTC. Its protein product is CASSLVVGGGDEQFF.

V and J are TRBV5-4 and TRBJ2-3; D possibly uses TRBD1 or TRBD2 (5 bases each). Germline loops: CDR1 SGHNT, CDR2 YYREEE (reference sequence). The V and J ends lost 0 bases and 3 bases respectively, with 14 bases between them. This CDR3 is 16 amino acids long. The CDR3 DNA reads TGTGCCAGCAGCTTGGCCGGGACCGCAGGAACAGATACGCAGTATTTT. It encodes CASSLAGTAGTDTQYF.

The rearrangement joins TRBV5-4 to TRBJ1-2; 10 bases are shared with TRBD1. Germline V gives CDR1 SGHNT, CDR2 YYREEE (reference sequence). The CDR3 extends over 16 amino acids. After removal of 1 base from V and 8 bases from J, the junction contained 11 bases not matched to a gene. CDR3 coding DNA: TGTGCCAGCAGCTTGTCAGACAGGGGGCCCCGTTGGGGCTACACCTTC. Protein: CASSLSDRGPRWGYTF.

Many counts were recorded for this clonotype. The gene calls are TRBV7-9 and TRBJ1-2; D not resolved. CDR1 and CDR2 from the germline V gene are SEHNR and FQNEAQ (reference sequence). The CDR3 extends over 13 amino acids. Trimming took 1 base from V and 4 from J, leaving 7 bases between them. The CDR3 DNA reads as TGTGCCAGCAGCTTAGACCGGGCCTATGGCTACACCTTC. It encodes CASSLDRAYGYTF.

The table lists this clonotype with many counts. The genes are TRBV5-1 and TRBJ2-2, with 8 nucleotides matching TRBD2. The CDR3 runs 16 residues. Germline loops: CDR1 SGHRS, CDR2 YFSETQ. J was trimmed by 2 bases and V by 4 bases; bases with no gene match: 7. DNA for the CDR3: TGCGCCAGCAGCCCTGGGCTAGCGGGTAACACCGGGGAGCTGTTTTTT. Amino acids: CASSPGLAGNTGELFF.

This chain connects TRBV13 to TRBJ2-2; 9 positions match TRBD1. The J segment lost 4 bases and the V segment lost 5 bases, leaving 8 bases of the junction unmatched. This CDR3 region has 16 residues. CDR1 PRHDT and CDR2 FYEKMQ come from the germline V gene (reference sequence). CDR3 coding DNA: TGTGCCAGCAGCCCCAGGGGACAGGGCGGCACCGGGGAGCTGTTTTTT. Protein: CASSPRGQGGTGELFF.

The chain has TRBV7-2 and TRBJ2-5; D is undetermined. Trimming shortened V by 1 base and J by 1 base, and 13 bases separated the two germline ends. The germline V gene has CDR1 SGHTA and CDR2 FQGNSA. CDR3 size: 16 residues. The CDR3 nucleotides are TGTGCCAGCAGCTTAGGATCGGGTCGGACCCAAGAGACCCAGTACTTC. Translating it yields CASSLGSGRTQETQYF.

This clonotype was detected only a few times. The V call is TRBV3-1, the J call TRBJ1-3; D ambiguous. From germline, CDR1 is LGHDT and CDR2 YNNKEL (reference sequence). The CDR3 consists of 16 residues. V lost 1 base and J 0 bases, leaving 10 bases between the germline ends. The CDR3 DNA reads as TGTGCCAGCAGCCAAGGTGGACCACTCTCTGGAAACACCATATATTTT. Protein: CASSQGGPLSGNTIYF. Using reference TRBV3-1 and TRBJ1-3 for the parts outside the CDR3, the full variable domain is DTAVSQTPKYLVTQMGNDKSIKCEQNLGHDTMYWYKQDSKKFLKIMFSYNNKELIINETVPNRFSPKSPDKAHLNLHINSLELGDSAVYFCASSQGGPLSGNTIYFGEGSWLTVV.

In its sample, this clonotype was seen a few times. This chain links TRBV20-1 with TRBJ2-3; 15 bases line up with TRBD2. This CDR3 contains 20 residues. The V gene end was trimmed by 2 bases and the J gene end by 4 bases; junction bases not matched to a gene: 16. The germline V gene has CDR1 DFQATT and CDR2 SNEGSKA (reference sequence). CDR3 sequence: CSARPTGGLAGGSLSDTQYF. In DNA, the CDR3 is TGCAGTGCTAGACCCACTGGAGGACTAGCGGGGGGGTCCCTGTCAGATACGCAGTATTTT.

The CDR3 bases are TGTGCCAGCAGCCCGGACAGGGCGGATGGCTACACCTTC. It yields the protein CASSPDRADGYTF. The J gene is TRBJ1-2, the V gene TRBV7-9; 8 positions match TRBD1. This CDR3 has 13 amino acids. Germline CDR1 reads SEHNR; CDR2 reads FQNEAQ (reference sequence). With V trimmed by 5 bases and J by 6 bases, 5 bases remained unmatched.

The rearrangement uses TRBV6-5 and TRBJ1-1; perhaps TRBD1 as D (5 bases). CDR1 MNHEY and CDR2 SVGAGI come from the germline V gene. The CDR3 length is 17 residues. Trimming shortened V by 0 bases and J by 4 bases, and 18 bases separated the two germline ends. The CDR3 sequence is CASSYSGGGVIGTEAFF. The CDR3 region has the DNA TGTGCCAGCAGTTACTCCGGGGGAGGGGTCATAGGCACTGAAGCTTTCTTT.

The chain links TRBV12-3 or TRBV12-4 to TRBJ1-1; maybe TRBD1 (6 bases). This CDR3 region has 13 residues. The ends were cut back, 5 bases at V and 4 bases at J, with 11 bases in the middle. CDR3 in DNA: TGTGCCAGCAGTCCGAAGGGGGGCACTGAAGCTTTCTTT. Protein: CASSPKGGTEAFF.